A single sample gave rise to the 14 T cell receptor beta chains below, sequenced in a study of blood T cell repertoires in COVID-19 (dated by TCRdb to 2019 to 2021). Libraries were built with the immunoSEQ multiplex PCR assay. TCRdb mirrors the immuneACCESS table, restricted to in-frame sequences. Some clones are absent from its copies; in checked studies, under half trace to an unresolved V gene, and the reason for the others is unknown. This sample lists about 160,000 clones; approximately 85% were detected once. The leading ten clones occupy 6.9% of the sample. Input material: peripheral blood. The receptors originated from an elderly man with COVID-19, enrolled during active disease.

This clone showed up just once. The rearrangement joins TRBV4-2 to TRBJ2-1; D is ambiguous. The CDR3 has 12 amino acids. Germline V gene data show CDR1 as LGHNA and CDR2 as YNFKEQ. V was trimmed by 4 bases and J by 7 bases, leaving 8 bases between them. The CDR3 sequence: CASSRSGNEQFF. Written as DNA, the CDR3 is TGTGCCAGCAGCCGCTCAGGTAATGAGCAGTTCTTC.

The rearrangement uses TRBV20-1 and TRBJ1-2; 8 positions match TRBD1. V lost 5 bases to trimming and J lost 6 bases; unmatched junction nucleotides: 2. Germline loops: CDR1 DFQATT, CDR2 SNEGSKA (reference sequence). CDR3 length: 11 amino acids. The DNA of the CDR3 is TGCAGTGCTTACAGGGGGGATGGCTACACCTTC. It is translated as CSAYRGDGYTF.

CDR3: CASSRGTGDQPQHF. The CDR3 DNA is TGTGCCAGTAGTAGGGGGACAGGGGATCAGCCCCAGCATTTT. V usage is TRBV19 and J usage is TRBJ1-5, with 10 bases fitting TRBD1. Trimming cost V 4 bases and J 5 bases; bases outside gene matches: 2. CDR3 length: 14 amino acids. Germline V lookup: CDR1 LNHDA, CDR2 SQIVND (reference sequence).

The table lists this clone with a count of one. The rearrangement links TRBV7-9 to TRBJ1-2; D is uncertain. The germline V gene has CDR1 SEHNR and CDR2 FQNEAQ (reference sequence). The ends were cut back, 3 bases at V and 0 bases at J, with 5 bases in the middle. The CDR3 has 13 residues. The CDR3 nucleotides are TGTGCCAGCAGCTTTGGCACTAACTATGGCTACACCTTC. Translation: CASSFGTNYGYTF. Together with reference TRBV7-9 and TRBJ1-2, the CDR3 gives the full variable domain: DTGVSQNPRHKITKRGQNVTFRCDPISEHNRLYWYRQTLGQGPEFLTYFQNEAQLEKSRLLSDRFSAERPKGSFSTLEIQRTEQGDSAMYLCASSFGTNYGYTFGSGTRLTVV.

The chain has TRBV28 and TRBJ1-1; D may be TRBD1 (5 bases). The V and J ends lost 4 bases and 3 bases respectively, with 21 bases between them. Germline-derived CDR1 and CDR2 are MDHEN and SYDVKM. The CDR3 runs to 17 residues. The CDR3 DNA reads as TGTGCCAGCAGTTCCAACCACGGCTGGGGGAGGGACACTGAAGCTTTCTTT. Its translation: CASSSNHGWGRDTEAFF. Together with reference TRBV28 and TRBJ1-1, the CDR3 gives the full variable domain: DVKVTQSSRYLVKRTGEKVFLECVQDMDHENMFWYRQDPGLGLRLIYFSYDVKMKEKGDIPEGYSVSREKKERFSLILESASTNQTSMYLCASSSNHGWGRDTEAFFGQGTRLTVV.

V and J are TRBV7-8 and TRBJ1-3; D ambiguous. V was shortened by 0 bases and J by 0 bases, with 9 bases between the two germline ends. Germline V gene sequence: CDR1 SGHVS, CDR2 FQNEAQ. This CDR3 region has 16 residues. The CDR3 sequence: CASSLATLSSGNTIYF. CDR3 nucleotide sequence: TGTGCCAGCAGCTTAGCGACACTGAGCTCTGGAAACACCATATATTTT.

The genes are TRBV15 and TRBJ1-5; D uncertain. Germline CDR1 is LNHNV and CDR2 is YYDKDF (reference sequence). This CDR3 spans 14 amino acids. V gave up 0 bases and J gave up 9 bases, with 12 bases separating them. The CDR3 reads CATSRERLGGPQHF. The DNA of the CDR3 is TGTGCCACCAGCAGAGAACGGCTGGGAGGGCCCCAGCATTTT.

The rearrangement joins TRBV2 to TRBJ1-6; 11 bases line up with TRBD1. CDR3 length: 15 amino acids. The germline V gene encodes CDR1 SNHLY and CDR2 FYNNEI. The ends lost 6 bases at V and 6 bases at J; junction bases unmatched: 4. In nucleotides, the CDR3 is TGTGCCAGCAGACCCGGGACAGGGGGTAATTCACCCCTCCACTTT. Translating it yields CASRPGTGGNSPLHF.

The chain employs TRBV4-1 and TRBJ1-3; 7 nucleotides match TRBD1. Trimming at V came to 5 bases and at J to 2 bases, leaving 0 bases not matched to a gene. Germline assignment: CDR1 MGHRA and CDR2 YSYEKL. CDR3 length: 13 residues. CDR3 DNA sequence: TGCGCCAGCAGCGACAGGGCTGGAAACACCATATATTTT. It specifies CASSDRAGNTIYF.

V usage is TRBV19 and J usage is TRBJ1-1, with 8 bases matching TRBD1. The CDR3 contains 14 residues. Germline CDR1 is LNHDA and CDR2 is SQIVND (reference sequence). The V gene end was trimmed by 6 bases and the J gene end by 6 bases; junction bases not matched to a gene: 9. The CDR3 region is CASRTGTGASEAFF. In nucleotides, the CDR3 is TGTGCCAGTAGGACCGGGACAGGCGCATCTGAAGCTTTCTTT.

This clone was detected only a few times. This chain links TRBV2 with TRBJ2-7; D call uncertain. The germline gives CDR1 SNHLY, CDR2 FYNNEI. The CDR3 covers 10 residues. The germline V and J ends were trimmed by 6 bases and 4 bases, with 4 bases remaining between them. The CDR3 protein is CASSLYEQYF. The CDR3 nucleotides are TGTGCCAGCAGCCTGTACGAGCAGTACTTC.

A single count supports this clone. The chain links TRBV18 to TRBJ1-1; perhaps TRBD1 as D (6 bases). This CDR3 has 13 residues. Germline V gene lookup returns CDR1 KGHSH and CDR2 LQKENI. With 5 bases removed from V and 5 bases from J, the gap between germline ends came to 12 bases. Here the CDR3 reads CASSTDRRTEAFF. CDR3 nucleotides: TGTGCCAGCTCAACCGACAGGAGGACTGAAGCTTTCTTT.

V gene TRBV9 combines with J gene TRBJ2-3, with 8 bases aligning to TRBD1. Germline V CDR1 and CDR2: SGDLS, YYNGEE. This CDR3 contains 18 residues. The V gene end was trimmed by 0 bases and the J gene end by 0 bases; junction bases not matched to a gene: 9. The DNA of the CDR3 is TGTGCCAGCAGCGTAGAGTTTGGGGACAGGCCTAGCACAGATACGCAGTATTTT. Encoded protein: CASSVEFGDRPSTDTQYF.

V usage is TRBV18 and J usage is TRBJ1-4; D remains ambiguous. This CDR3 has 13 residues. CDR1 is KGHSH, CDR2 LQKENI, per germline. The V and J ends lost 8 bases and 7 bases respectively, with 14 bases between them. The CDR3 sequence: CASATRGGEKLFF. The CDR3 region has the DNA TGTGCCAGCGCGACACGGGGAGGTGAAAAACTGTTTTTT.